The entry that follows covers one T cell receptor (beta chain) sequence. The record originates from a study of technical replicates of blood from several donors. V lost 3 bases, J lost 1 base, and 13 bases lay in between. Germline assignment: CDR1 SNHLY and CDR2 FYNNEI. This CDR3 has 16 amino acids. Sequenced by immunoSEQ multiplex PCR; TCRdb stores in-frame clones only, minus some. The sample consists of under 45,000 clones, roughly 96% of them appearing once. This chain uses TRBV2 with TRBJ1-5; maybe TRBD1 (5 bases). What was sequenced was T cells isolated from PBMCs. The source is a human donor in good health. The CDR3 sequence: CASSEIPRASNQPQHF. CDR3 DNA sequence: TGTGCCAGCAGTGAGATTCCCAGGGCAAGCAATCAGCCCCAGCATTTT.